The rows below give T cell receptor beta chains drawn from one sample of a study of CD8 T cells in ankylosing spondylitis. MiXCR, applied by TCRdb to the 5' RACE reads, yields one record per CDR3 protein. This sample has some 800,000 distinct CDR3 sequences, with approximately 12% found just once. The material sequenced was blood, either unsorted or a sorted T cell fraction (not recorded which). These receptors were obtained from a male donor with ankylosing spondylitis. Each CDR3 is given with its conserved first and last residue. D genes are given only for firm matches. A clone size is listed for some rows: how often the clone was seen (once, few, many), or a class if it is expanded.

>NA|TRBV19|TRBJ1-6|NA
CASSTWDTNSPLHF
TGTGCCAGTAGTACCTGGGACACGAATTCACCCCTCCACTTT
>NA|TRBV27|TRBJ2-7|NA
CASSPRVGYEQYF
TGTGCCAGCAGTCCCCGGGTGGGCTACGAGCAGTACTTC
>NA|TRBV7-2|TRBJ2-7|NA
CASSLDPGNYEQYF
TGTGCCAGCAGCTTAGACCCAGGGAACTACGAGCAGTACTTC
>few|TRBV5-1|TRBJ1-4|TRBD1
CASSPTGQASGEKLFF
TGCGCCAGCAGCCCAACCGGACAGGCAAGTGGAGAAAAACTGTTTTTT
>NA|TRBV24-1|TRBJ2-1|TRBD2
CATSHRRGASNEQFF
TGTGCCACCAGTCATAGGCGGGGGGCTAGCAATGAGCAGTTCTTC
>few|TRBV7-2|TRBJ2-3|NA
CASSLAGPGTDTQYF
TGTGCCAGCAGCTTGGCAGGCCCTGGCACAGATACGCAGTATTTT
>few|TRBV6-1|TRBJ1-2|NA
CASSDLDGWYGYTF
TGTGCCAGCAGTGATCTGGATGGCTGGTATGGCTACACCTTC
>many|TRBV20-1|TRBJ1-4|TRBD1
CSAQRQGGEKLFF
TGCAGTGCGCAGAGACAGGGGGGAGAAAAACTGTTTTTT
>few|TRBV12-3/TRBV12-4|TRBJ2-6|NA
CASRNTRSGANVLTF
TGTGCCAGCCGAAATACACGCTCTGGGGCCAACGTCCTGACTTTC
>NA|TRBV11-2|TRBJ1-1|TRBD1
CASSFDRVVNTEAFF
TGTGCCAGCAGCTTCGACAGGGTAGTGAACACTGAAGCTTTCTTT
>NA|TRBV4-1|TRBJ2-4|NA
CASSQDNGKNIQYF
TGCGCCAGCAGCCAAGATAACGGCAAAAACATTCAGTACTTC
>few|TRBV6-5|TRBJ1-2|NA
CASSYVAGNGYTF
TGTGCCAGCAGTTACGTGGCTGGGAATGGCTACACCTTC
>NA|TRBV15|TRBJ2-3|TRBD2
CATSAGLAVSTDTQYF
TGTGCCACCAGCGCCGGACTAGCGGTTAGCACAGATACGCAGTATTTT
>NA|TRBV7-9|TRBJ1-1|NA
CASSRQLRDTEAFF
TGTGCCAGCAGCCGGCAGTTGAGGGACACTGAAGCTTTCTTT
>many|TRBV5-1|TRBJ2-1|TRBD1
CASSLSGTGYNEQFF
TGCGCCAGCAGTCTTTCCGGGACAGGTTACAATGAGCAGTTCTTC
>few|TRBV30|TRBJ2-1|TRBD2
CAWRVAGLNEQFF
TGTGCCTGGAGGGTAGCGGGACTAAATGAGCAGTTCTTC
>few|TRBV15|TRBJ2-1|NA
CATSRDRTGVSEQFF
TGTGCCACCAGCAGAGATCGGACGGGAGTTAGTGAGCAGTTCTTC
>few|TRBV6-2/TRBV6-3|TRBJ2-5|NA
CASSWTETQYF
TGTGCCAGCAGCTGGACAGAGACCCAGTACTTC
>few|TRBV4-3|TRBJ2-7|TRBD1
CASSQEDRGRSEQYF
TGCGCCAGCAGCCAAGAGGACAGGGGGCGCAGCGAGCAGTACTTC
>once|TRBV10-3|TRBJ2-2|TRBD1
CAISPGQDTGELFF
TGTGCCATCAGCCCGGGACAGGACACCGGGGAGCTGTTTTTT
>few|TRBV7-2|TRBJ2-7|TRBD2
CASSYSGGEDEQYF
TGTGCCAGCAGCTATAGCGGGGGCGAGGACGAGCAGTACTTC
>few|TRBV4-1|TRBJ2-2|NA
CASSQEKWGRTGSTGELFF
TGCGCCAGCAGCCAAGAGAAGTGGGGACGAACAGGGAGCACCGGGGAGCTGTTTTTT